Detailed here is one TCR beta chain. Its antigen remains undetermined. No base qualities exist here, and no much larger clone lies one base off it. The source of the sample is a study of shared clonotypes between healthy human individuals (TCRdb year 2020). The study in broad terms: The cohort included a few men and a couple of women between 18 and 49 years of age. To increase sequencing depth and limit assay-specific biases, different laboratories used diverse techniques to prepare libraries and sequence TCR repertoires. Blood TCR repertoires of a handful of healthy adults were deeply sequenced to estimate repertoire size and the extent of clonotype sharing between individuals. For each donor, CD4 naive and CD4 memory were each given three plates, CD8 naive was given two plates, and CD8 memory was given one plate. Between about 0.9 and 8.9 billion PBMCs per donor were obtained by leukapheresis.

TCR CDR3 regions were amplified from genomic DNA by multiplex PCR using the deep immunoSEQ assay. For each cell subset, the extracted genomic DNA was distributed evenly across all wells of several immunoSEQ 96-well plates, and each plate served as one replicate. For sorted subsets, roughly 0.2 ug genomic DNA, equal to about 30,000 T cell genomes, was loaded into each replicate PCR. Purified libraries were quantified with a Qubit 3.0 fluorometer, sized on a Bioanalyzer 2100, and re-quantified with the KAPA Library Quantification kit. A separate single-read 150-cycle Illumina NextSeq 550 flow cell was used to sequence each immunoSEQ 96-well plate. Per the source publication's procedure: The immunoSEQ output contained only junctional sequences without quality scores, so filtering could not match that applied to full-length reads. Sequences were annotated with PyIR, a Python wrapper for IgBLAST v1.9, using IMGT germline references to assign V/J genes and CDR3. Reads with weak V/J assignments (E-value above 1e-6), missing CDR3, stop codons, out-of-frame junctions, or ambiguous translated residues were removed. V3J clonotypes were defined as sequences sharing the same inferred V gene, J gene, and CDR3 amino acid sequence. Percentage overlap between repertoires was computed as shared unique clonotypes divided by the size of the smaller repertoire. RTK rarefaction, the Chao1 estimator, and Recon v2.1 estimates of unobserved clonotypes were used to assess repertoire richness. Generation probabilities were computed with OLGA for all TCRbeta clonotypes obtained by the gDNA method from several donors. The clones in this table, taken by TCRdb from immuneACCESS, are in-frame only. Not every clone is retained; where verified, under half of the shortfall comes from an unresolved V gene, and the cause of the rest is unknown. D and trimming were read from the DNA, whereas the V and J calls and clone size are those reported in that table. The sample table holds 800,000 or so clones, of which about 96% were seen once. The top ten hold approximately 0.2% of the sample.

General conclusions and limits of the study: Sampling was restricted to blood, and TCR repertoires in tissue are likely to differ from TCR repertoires in blood. Pairwise subsampling led to the expectation that sequencing depth would affect the degree of clonotype sharing among donors. Rarefaction of sorted-subset datasets indicated incomplete sequencing despite the large sequencing depth. Compared with non-shared clonotypes, clonotypes shared by all four sorted-subset donors had higher generation probabilities. When a few donors were compared, the shared fraction of clonotypes was around 5% for naive CD4, more than 3% for naive CD8, more than 2% for memory CD4, and less than 0.45% for memory CD8. Because the study included a small number of donors, the genetic and exposure-history diversity represented was limited. Estimated clonotype richness was generally larger for naive than for memory subsets.

CD8 naive samples consisted of CD45RO-negative cells that were positively selected for CCR7, yielding a CD45RA+CCR7+ population without TemRA cells. The donors were healthy, HIV-negative adults with no recently reported acute infections or vaccinations. Every donor was a Caucasian adult living in Nashville, Tennessee, USA. After blood collection by leukapheresis, PBMCs were isolated using Ficoll-Histopaque density gradient centrifugation and then cryopreserved in the vapor phase of liquid nitrogen. Analytical flow cytometry was used to check the purity and quantity of every magnetically sorted T cell population. Genomic DNA was isolated from every sorted fraction and measured by UV absorbance on a Nanodrop 2000c. The sample taken for sequencing was naive CD8+ T cells sorted from blood. The cell subset or site label for this specimen denotes: CD45RA+CCR7+. The TCR comes from a man younger than 45 in good health.

The CDR3 amino acid sequence is: CASRLRAGISEAFF. DNA sequence: TGTGCCAGTAGGCTCCGGGCAGGGATCTCTGAAGCTTTCTTT. The sequence joins TRBV19 to TRBJ1-1; the best D guess is TRBD1, with 5 bases matching. The CDR3, cysteine through phenylalanine, is 14 amino acids long. The retained sequence is limited to the CDR3, 42 bases, with the frame set at the first base. Trimming removed 6 bases from V and 6 bases from J, leaving 17 bases between the germline ends. Sequences LNHDA (CDR1) and SQIVND (CDR2) are obtained from the germline V gene (reference sequence). This CDR3, with the reference TRBV19 and TRBJ1-1 proteins standing in past its ends, gives the full variable domain DGGITQSPKYLFRKEGQNVTLSCEQNLNHDAMYWYRQDPGQGLRLIYYSQIVNDFQKGDIAEGYSVSREKKESFPLTVTSAQKNPTAFYLCASRLRAGISEAFFGQGTRLTVV.